This section outlines one TCR beta chain sequence together with its context. This clonotype was counted ten times or more. Its antigen is unknown. No per-base quality is available; no much larger clone lies one base away. Libraries were made using 5' RACE. Sequencing relied on a NextSeq 500. To correct for sequencing error and PCR bias, the TCR library protocol tagged individual cDNA molecules with unique molecular identifiers. Sequencing covered both TCR alpha and beta chains, and within each sample the abundances of alpha and beta sequences were tightly co-correlated. For the original study's pipeline: Decombinator V4 was used to annotate the V gene, J gene and CDR3 of the TCR sequences. Expanded TCRs were defined as changing significantly between any two time points under a Poisson model with p below 0.0001. TCR abundances were normalised to the total number of TCRs sequenced per sample and expressed as counts per million. MAIT TCRs were defined by TRAV1-2 paired with TRAJ12, TRAJ20 or TRAJ33, and iNKT TCRs by TRAV10 paired with TRAJ18. VDJdb, accessed on 1 November 2021, was searched for TCRs annotated for CMV, EBV and SARS-CoV-2, and TCRs annotated for more than one antigen were excluded. The public reads were quality trimmed at Q25 with fastp and then assembled into clones with MiXCR by TCRdb, keeping productive beta chains. CDR3 protein sequences are deduplicated, and each keeps its most common genes and DNA. The V and J calls were determined by TCRdb, not by the authors. This sample is represented by fewer than 80,000 distinct CDR3 sequences; 10% to 12% of them were singletons. Together, the top ten hold 12% of the sample.

V is cut by 7 bases and J by 7 bases, and the space between the germline ends is 11 bases. CDR1 and CDR2 (SNHLY, FYNNEI) derive from the germline V gene. Including cysteine and phenylalanine, the CDR3 has 13 amino acids. Of the read, only the CDR3 DNA is kept; its 39 bases are in frame from base 1. These data come from a study of early T cells in non-severe SARS-CoV-2 infection (dated by TCRdb to about 2021). General notes on the study: Bulk RNA from unsorted whole blood was used for TCR sequencing, so alpha and beta chains could not be paired. The research as a whole found: VDJdb matching was skewed toward anti-spike CD8 responses and likely underestimated virus-specific expansions, missing private and CD4 specificities.

This was a case-control study nested in a cohort of healthcare workers in London, UK, who had nasopharyngeal swab PCR tests and blood samples taken every week. Healthcare workers were recruited during the week of the UK lockdown, between 23 and 31 March 2020, and followed weekly for up to about 15 weeks. The sequence derives from an adult who was a healthcare worker with PCR-confirmed SARS-CoV-2 infection or an uninfected control (not recorded which). The chain is made from TRBV2 and TRBJ1-6, with TRBD1 tentatively as D gene (6 bases match). Sequencing was performed on whole blood, taken at baseline. The nucleotide sequence reads TGTGCCAGCATACGGGACATCAATTCACCCCTCCACTTT. It encodes CASIRDINSPLHF.